Following are 27 T cell receptor beta chains from one sample sequenced in a study of T-cell memory formation after mild COVID-19. A single record per CDR3 protein comes from TCRdb applying MiXCR to the 5' RACE reads. The repertoire consists of around 220,000 distinct CDR3 sequences, with around 15% occurring once and the leading ten covering approximately 3.4%. The sample consisted of PBMCs or a T cell subset sorted from them (not recorded which). All receptors derive from a man younger than 30 who had mild COVID-19 (a few samples of this study predate the infection). Cell type and time point are not known.

CDR3 loop: CSARAQHNEQYF. Here the CDR3 DNA reads TGCAGTGCTAGAGCCCAACATAACGAGCAGTACTTC. The rearrangement uses TRBV20-1 and TRBJ2-7; D remains unclear. Germline values: CDR1 DFQATT, CDR2 SNEGSKA (reference sequence). Trimming removed 1 base at V and 5 bases at J, with 9 bases between. CDR3 length: 12 residues.

This clonotype was found many times. The rearrangement links TRBV4-2 to TRBJ2-1, with D uncertain. Trimming removed 1 base from V and 4 bases from J, with 5 bases in between. The CDR3 totals 13 residues. From germline, CDR1 is LGHNA and CDR2 YNFKEQ. In DNA, the CDR3 is TGTGCCAGCAGCCAAGCAAAGTACAATGAGCAGTTCTTC. This gives the protein CASSQAKYNEQFF.

This clonotype was seen only a few times. This sequence joins TRBV5-4 and TRBJ2-3; D may match TRBD1 or TRBD2 (5 bases each). The CDR3 sequence is 14 residues long. The germline V gene has CDR1 SGHNT and CDR2 YYREEE (reference sequence). Trimming removed 7 bases from V and 2 bases from J, with 14 bases in between. This chain's CDR3 is CASGPGTHTDTQYF. The CDR3 DNA is TGTGCCAGCGGGCCCGGGACCCACACAGATACGCAGTATTTT.

In this sample, this clonotype turned up a few times. This chain joins TRBV6-5 and TRBJ1-2, with D maybe TRBD1 (5 bases). Germline V gene lookup returns CDR1 MNHEY and CDR2 SVGAGI. The CDR3 covers 12 residues. Trimming stripped 8 bases from V and 7 bases from J, with 14 bases between. This CDR3 reads CASYGQPGGYTF. The CDR3 nucleotides read TGTGCCAGCTACGGACAACCGGGTGGCTACACCTTC.

The rearrangement joins TRBV5-1 to TRBJ1-4; 7 nucleotides agree with TRBD1. This CDR3 contains 17 residues. Trimming at V came to 0 bases and at J to 6 bases, leaving 11 bases not matched to a gene. Germline V CDR1 and CDR2: SGHRS, YFSETQ. In DNA, the CDR3 is TGCGCCAGCAGCTTGGTCCCCCTGGACAGGCCAGATGAAAAACTGTTTTTT. Its protein product is CASSLVPLDRPDEKLFF.

The CDR3 sequence is CASSPSGGPQYF. In DNA form, the CDR3 reads TGTGCCAGCAGCCCATCCGGGGGACCGCAGTACTTC. The chain links TRBV5-4 to TRBJ2-7; D may be TRBD2 (6 bases). The CDR3 length is 12 residues. Germline V gene lookup returns CDR1 SGHNT and CDR2 YYREEE (reference sequence). V was clipped by 4 bases and J by 9 bases, with 14 bases between them.

The J gene is TRBJ2-5, the V gene TRBV6-2 or TRBV6-3; no definite D call. Germline V gene data show CDR1 as MNHEY and CDR2 as SVGEGT. This CDR3 is 13 amino acids long. The V end was cut by 2 bases, the J end by 6 bases, with 10 bases between. The CDR3 loop reads CASSYSMRKTQYF. Here the CDR3 DNA reads TGTGCCAGCAGTTACAGTATGAGGAAGACCCAGTACTTC.

The gene calls are TRBV19 and TRBJ1-5; D uncertain. This CDR3 contains 15 residues. V lost 2 bases to trimming and J lost 7 bases, with 15 bases between them. CDR1 and CDR2 from the germline V gene are LNHDA and SQIVND (reference sequence). CDR3 sequence: CASSILTDFGQPQHF. CDR3 in DNA: TGTGCCAGTAGTATACTGACGGATTTTGGGCAGCCCCAGCATTTT.

The chain combines TRBV5-1 with TRBJ2-7, with D perhaps matching TRBD1 (5 bases). Germline V CDR1 and CDR2: SGHRS, YFSETQ. The CDR3 is 12 amino acids. V was pared by 5 bases and J by 4 bases, with 10 bases between. In DNA, the CDR3 is TGCGCCAGCAGGGACATGAATTACGAGCAGTACTTC. Amino acids: CASRDMNYEQYF.

This clonotype came up a few times. The chain carries TRBV5-1 and TRBJ2-1; 7 nucleotides align to TRBD2. V shed 0 bases, J shed 4 bases, and the junction held 13 bases outside the gene matches. The CDR3 is 18 amino acids. Germline-derived CDR1 and CDR2 are SGHRS and YFSETQ. The DNA for the CDR3 is TGCGCCAGCAGCTTGGTAGGATTGGCGGGGGTCCCTTACAATGAGCAGTTCTTC. As protein: CASSLVGLAGVPYNEQFF.

This clonotype was counted a few times. The chain has TRBV4-2 and TRBJ2-5; D is unresolved. Trimming shortened V by 0 bases and J by 5 bases, and 10 bases separated the two germline ends. The CDR3 loop spans 14 amino acids. CDR1 and CDR2 from the germline V gene are LGHNA and YNFKEQ. This CDR3 is CASSQEALMETQYF. CDR3 nucleotide sequence: TGTGCCAGCAGCCAAGAAGCCCTTATGGAGACCCAGTACTTC.

This clonotype was counted only a few times. This chain uses TRBV4-1 with TRBJ1-4; D is unresolved. The CDR3 has 13 amino acids. Between the trimmed V and J ends, which lost 0 bases and 10 bases, there was a span of 9 bases. Germline lookup yields CDR1 MGHRA and CDR2 YSYEKL. CDR3: CASSQERARKLFF. CDR3 DNA sequence: TGCGCCAGCAGCCAAGAAAGGGCCCGAAAACTGTTTTTT.

The chain recombines TRBV7-2 with TRBJ2-6; D not resolved. The CDR3 loop spans 13 amino acids. Germline V gene sequence: CDR1 SGHTA, CDR2 FQGNSA. The V end was cut by 4 bases, the J end by 4 bases, with 5 bases between. CDR3 sequence reads: CASSSLGANVLTF. The CDR3 DNA is TGTGCCAGCAGCTCCTTGGGGGCCAACGTCCTGACTTTC.

This clonotype was counted at least ten times. The chain is built from TRBV29-1 and TRBJ2-5; D possibly corresponds to TRBD2 (7 bases). CDR1 and CDR2 (germline): SQVTM, ANQGSEA. Deletions cut 7 bases from V and 2 bases from J, with 17 bases between. This CDR3 spans 14 amino acids. The CDR3, as DNA: TGCAGCGCCGTCCTGGGGGGGGCTCAAGAGACCCAGTACTTC. Encoded protein: CSAVLGGAQETQYF.

This clonotype has more than one count but fewer than ten. The genes are TRBV5-1 and TRBJ2-3; D is uncertain. Between the trimmed V and J ends, which lost 0 bases and 2 bases, there was a span of 10 bases. The germline gives CDR1 SGHRS, CDR2 YFSETQ. The CDR3 extends over 15 amino acids. CDR3 in amino acids: CASSLGLTYTDTQYF. CDR3 bases: TGCGCCAGCAGCTTGGGGTTGACCTACACAGATACGCAGTATTTT.

The chain has TRBV11-2 and TRBJ2-6; no clear D gene. Trimming removed 5 bases from V and 2 bases from J, with 10 bases in between. This CDR3 is built from 15 residues. Germline-derived CDR1 and CDR2 are SGHAT and FQNNGV. The CDR3 DNA reads as TGTGCCAGCAGCCTAACACACACTGGGGCCAACGTCCTGACTTTC. It codes for CASSLTHTGANVLTF.

The chain has TRBV7-8 and TRBJ1-4; D is unclear. Germline values: CDR1 SGHVS, CDR2 FQNEAQ. Trimming stripped 6 bases from V and 4 bases from J, with 12 bases between. The CDR3 is made up of 14 amino acids. The chain's CDR3 is CASRSPVFNEKLFF. In DNA form, the CDR3 reads TGTGCCAGCAGGAGCCCGGTCTTTAATGAAAAACTGTTTTTT.

The V call is TRBV12-3 or TRBV12-4, the J call TRBJ1-2; tentatively, D is TRBD1 (5 bases). The CDR3 has 15 amino acids. V was pared by 8 bases and J by 4 bases, with 20 bases between. The CDR3 DNA is TGTGCCAGCTCCAATGCCGGGACCGTAATCTATGGCTACACCTTC. This encodes CASSNAGTVIYGYTF.

This clonotype appeared many times. The gene calls are TRBV7-2 and TRBJ2-5; 8 bases fit TRBD2. J lost 3 bases, V lost 5 bases, and 5 bases had no gene match. The CDR3 sequence is 14 residues long. Germline V lookup: CDR1 SGHTA, CDR2 FQGNSA. The CDR3 region has the DNA TGTGCCAGCAGCCAAAATAGCGGGAAAGAGACCCAGTACTTC. Translation: CASSQNSGKETQYF.

This clonotype was observed a handful of times. V and J are TRBV12-3 or TRBV12-4 and TRBJ2-7; 14 bases agree with TRBD2. CDR3 length: 15 amino acids. V trimming: 3 bases; J trimming: 4 bases; junction bases outside the gene matches: 2. CDR3 in DNA: TGTGCCAGCAGTTTCGGACTAGCGGGGGGTTACGAGCAGTACGTC. This encodes CASSFGLAGGYEQYV.

This clonotype has a single count. The rearrangement uses TRBV12-3 or TRBV12-4 and TRBJ1-5; the D is unclear. Trimming removed 0 bases at V and 4 bases at J, with 10 bases between. The CDR3 totals 15 residues. In DNA form, the CDR3 reads TGTGCCAGCAGTTTAGCGTCGGTCCTTAATCAGCCCCAGCATTTT. Amino acids: CASSLASVLNQPQHF.

The chain joins TRBV6-1 to TRBJ2-3; TRBD1 aligns across 7 bases. CDR1 and CDR2 from the germline V gene are MNHNS and SASEGT. The CDR3 loop spans 15 amino acids. The V and J ends lost 6 bases and 4 bases, in that order; junction bases with no gene match: 10. Here the CDR3 reads CASRDHGQVPDTQYF. The CDR3 nucleotides read TGTGCCAGCAGAGACCATGGACAGGTCCCAGATACGCAGTATTTT.

At least ten counts were recorded for this clonotype. This chain links TRBV7-2 with TRBJ1-5, with 7 bases aligning to TRBD1. The CDR3 covers 13 residues. The J segment lost 5 bases and the V segment lost 5 bases, leaving 3 bases of the junction unmatched. Germline CDR1 SGHTA, CDR2 FQGNSA. CDR3: CASSIRGDQPQHF. CDR3 nucleotide sequence: TGTGCCAGCAGCATCAGGGGGGATCAGCCCCAGCATTTT.

The chain uses TRBV7-2 and TRBJ1-1, with D perhaps matching TRBD1 (5 bases). The CDR3 is 18 amino acids. Germline-derived CDR1 and CDR2 are SGHTA and FQGNSA. V gave up 4 bases and J gave up 0 bases, with 21 bases separating them. CDR3 coding DNA: TGTGCCAGCAGCTCGAGGGGTGGAGGGGTGCCAATGAACACTGAAGCTTTCTTT. Protein: CASSSRGGGVPMNTEAFF.

The sample holds a few counts of this clonotype. V is TRBV4-3 and J is TRBJ2-7; tentative D call: TRBD2 (5 bases). In germline, CDR1 is LGHNA, CDR2 YSLEER. CDR3 size: 15 residues. The V and J ends lost 1 base and 7 bases respectively, with 17 bases between them. The CDR3 protein is CASSQASGSRREQYF. In nucleotides, the CDR3 is TGCGCCAGCAGCCAAGCGAGCGGATCCCGACGAGAGCAGTACTTC.

This clonotype was picked up many times. This chain joins TRBV29-1 and TRBJ2-1; 10 nucleotides align to TRBD2. Germline trimming cut 0 bases from V and 0 bases from J; bases unmatched to any gene: 8. Germline lookup yields CDR1 SQVTM and CDR2 ANQGSEA. The CDR3 totals 18 residues. Here the CDR3 DNA reads TGCAGCGTTGAAGATCCCGTTAGCGGGGGGCCCTCCTACAATGAGCAGTTCTTC. Amino acids: CSVEDPVSGGPSYNEQFF.

A few counts support this clonotype. The V call is TRBV18, the J call TRBJ1-2, with 9 bases identical to TRBD1. Trimming took 6 bases from V and 6 from J; bases not matched to a gene: 8. CDR1 is KGHSH and CDR2 is LQKENI in the germline V gene. The CDR3 is made up of 14 amino acids. The CDR3 sequence: CASSPRTGANGYTF. The DNA of the CDR3 is TGTGCCAGCTCGCCTCGGACAGGGGCGAATGGCTACACCTTC.